A single sample is the source of the 17 T cell receptor beta chains below, sequenced in a study of vaccination and CD4 T cells after COVID-19. An Oncomine TCR Beta short-read assay was used to sequence the DNA from cultured CD4+ T cells. MiXCR, applied by TCRdb to the PCR reads, yields one record per CDR3 protein. The repertoire holds approximately 6,900 distinct CDR3 sequences, with 20% to 25% as singletons. These TCRs' antigens remain unknown. The treatment was: roughly ten-day PBMC culture with coronavirus spike peptide pools or control peptides (ViraFEST assay). CD4+ T cells of the unexposed donor were collected before the COVID-19 pandemic (2011-2018). Sequences were obtained from CD4+ T cells from blood, cultured in vitro. All receptors derive from a human donor in good health.

The V and J genes are TRBV12-3 or TRBV12-4 and TRBJ1-2; the D gene is possibly TRBD1 (5 bases). The CDR3 loop spans 13 amino acids. V lost 7 bases, J lost 4 bases, and 13 bases lay in between. The CDR3 loop reads CASTTGWGYGYTF. CDR3 sequence (DNA): TGTGCCAGCACCACAGGCTGGGGCTATGGCTACACCTTC.

V and J are TRBV11-2 and TRBJ1-6; D uncertain. Per the germline V gene, CDR1 is SGHAT and CDR2 is FQNNGV. V lost 5 bases to trimming and J lost 9 bases, with 14 bases between them. The CDR3 is 14 amino acids. The CDR3 region has the DNA TGTGCCAGCAGCCCTAGTGGCCTCGGTTCACCCCTCCACTTT. Translation gives CASSPSGLGSPLHF. Full variable domain (outside the CDR3, taken from reference TRBV11-2 and TRBJ1-6): EAGVAQSPRYKIIEKRQSVAFWCNPISGHATLYWYQQILGQGPKLLIQFQNNGVVDDSQLPKDRFSAERLKGVDSTLKIQPAKLEDSAVYLCASSPSGLGSPLHFGNGTRLTVT.

V gene TRBV20-1 combines with J gene TRBJ2-1, with D possibly TRBD1 on 5 matching bases. The V and J ends lost 7 bases and 4 bases respectively, with 11 bases between them. This CDR3 is built from 12 residues. Germline CDR1 DFQATT, CDR2 SNEGSKA (reference sequence). The CDR3 spells CSGKRTYNEQFF. As DNA, the CDR3 is TGCAGTGGCAAACGGACATACAATGAGCAGTTCTTC.

This clonotype turned up a few times. The chain recombines TRBV10-3 with TRBJ2-2; no firm D call. V gave up 0 bases and J gave up 2 bases, with 1 base separating them. Germline V CDR1 and CDR2: ENHRY, SYGVKD. The CDR3 contains 13 residues. The CDR3 loop is CAISESNTGELFF. The CDR3 region has the DNA TGTGCCATCAGTGAGTCTAACACCGGGGAGCTGTTTTTT.

The chain is built from TRBV30 and TRBJ2-1, with 7 nucleotides matching TRBD1. This CDR3 is 14 amino acids long. Looked up from germline, CDR1 is GTSNPN and CDR2 is SVGIG (reference sequence). After removal of 2 bases from V and 7 bases from J, the junction contained 8 bases not matched to a gene. For the CDR3, the DNA is TGTGCCTGGAGTCTACTGACAGGGTGGAATGAGCAGTTCTTC. Amino acid sequence: CAWSLLTGWNEQFF.

The rearrangement uses TRBV24-1 and TRBJ1-1; no clear D gene. The V gene's germline CDR1 is KGHDR and CDR2 SFDVKD. The CDR3 is 12 amino acids. The V and J ends lost 4 bases and 9 bases respectively, with 11 bases between them. The CDR3 here is CATSETPGKAFF. The CDR3 nucleotides are TGTGCCACCAGTGAGACACCAGGAAAAGCTTTCTTT.

This clonotype was picked up a small number of times. The rearrangement links TRBV5-1 to TRBJ1-5; 10 positions agree with TRBD1. This CDR3 spans 16 amino acids. Trimming took 0 bases from V and 9 from J; bases not matched to a gene: 9. Per germline, CDR1 SGHRS and CDR2 YFSETQ. CDR3 loop: CASSLEVADRGGPQHF. CDR3 nucleotide sequence: TGCGCCAGCAGCTTGGAGGTCGCGGACAGGGGGGGGCCCCAGCATTTT.

This clonotype occurred a few times. The CDR3 is CSARQGVRATEAFF. CDR3 nucleotide sequence: TGCAGTGCGCGTCAGGGGGTAAGGGCCACTGAAGCTTTCTTT. The V call is TRBV20-1, the J call TRBJ1-1; TRBD1 aligns across 7 bases. Germline lookup yields CDR1 DFQATT and CDR2 SNEGSKA (reference sequence). After removal of 6 bases from V and 4 bases from J, the junction contained 11 bases not matched to a gene. The CDR3 runs 14 residues.

In this sample, this clonotype turned up a few times. The chain couples TRBV7-7 to TRBJ1-5; no firm D call. V dropped 5 bases and J dropped 5 bases, with 10 bases sitting between them. The CDR3 extends over 13 amino acids. From germline, CDR1 is SSHAT and CDR2 FNYEAQ (reference sequence). CDR3: CASSTNLDQPQHF. CDR3 nucleotide sequence: TGTGCCAGCAGCACAAATTTGGATCAGCCCCAGCATTTT.

CDR3 in DNA: TGTGCCAGCAGCCCCCAAGGAGGGGGCCCCTACGAGCAGTACTTC. Amino acids: CASSPQGGGPYEQYF. The chain recombines TRBV9 with TRBJ2-7, with a tentative D call TRBD1 (7 bases). CDR1 is SGDLS, CDR2 YYNGEE, per germline. The CDR3 sequence is 15 residues long. V was cut by 4 bases and J by 2 bases, with 16 bases left in between.

The V and J genes are TRBV25-1 and TRBJ2-3; TRBD2 aligns across 13 bases. The V gene end was trimmed by 0 bases and the J gene end by 2 bases; junction bases not matched to a gene: 8. Germline lookup yields CDR1 MGHDK and CDR2 SYGVNS. The CDR3 length is 19 residues. The CDR3 coding sequence is TGTGCCAGCAGTGAATATATGGGACTAGCGGGGATCTTCACAGATACGCAGTATTTT. Protein product: CASSEYMGLAGIFTDTQYF.

As to this clonotype: An end of the junction differs from the germline gene, which may be a read error. The chain joins TRBV20-1 to TRBJ2-7; the match to TRBD2 covers 10 bases. There are 13 residues in the CDR3. The V gene's germline CDR1 is DFQATT and CDR2 SNEGSKA (reference sequence). The CDR3 nucleotides are TGCAGTGCTTACACTAGCGGGGTCTACGACCAGTACTTC. This sequence encodes CSAYTSGVYDQYF.

This clonotype ranks as medium-sized. The chain is built from TRBV6-1 and TRBJ1-6; D unclear. The CDR3 spans 13 residues. Germline CDR1 MNHNS, CDR2 SASEGT. V was shortened by 2 bases and J by 7 bases, with 6 bases between the two germline ends. The CDR3 DNA reads as TGTGCCAGCAGTGAAATCGTGAATTCACCCCTCCACTTT. Translating it yields CASSEIVNSPLHF.

This clonotype came up once. V and J are TRBV9 and TRBJ1-1; TRBD1 agrees at 7 bases. CDR3 length: 15 residues. CDR1 is SGDLS, CDR2 YYNGEE, per germline. With 4 bases clipped from V and 4 bases from J, the junction kept 10 bases outside the gene matches. CDR3 protein: CASSKTTGYSTEAFF. The CDR3 nucleotides read TGTGCCAGCAGCAAAACGACAGGGTATAGCACTGAAGCTTTCTTT.

The chain combines TRBV20-1 with TRBJ1-4, with a possible D match to TRBD1 (6 bases). V lost 6 bases and J lost 0, with 8 bases in between. Per germline, CDR1 DFQATT and CDR2 SNEGSKA (reference sequence). This CDR3 has 13 amino acids. The CDR3, as DNA: TGCAGTGCAGGGGGAACAACTAATGAAAAACTGTTTTTT. Its protein is CSAGGTTNEKLFF.

A note on this clonotype: One end of the junction fails to match germline, which may point to a read error. The chain is built from TRBV5-4 and TRBJ1-2, with D possibly being TRBD1 (6 bases). Germline CDR1 reads SGHNT; CDR2 reads YYREEE (reference sequence). The CDR3 totals 14 residues. CDR3 DNA: TGTGCCAGCAGCTCCGGGGGCGCTAACTATGACTACACCTTC. It specifies CASSSGGANYDYTF.

The chain carries TRBV2 and TRBJ2-2; no clear D. This CDR3 is built from 12 residues. Germline CDR1 is SNHLY and CDR2 is FYNNEI. V was cut by 6 bases and J by 2 bases, with 4 bases left in between. The CDR3 DNA sequence: TGTGCCAGCAGCCAAAACACCGGGGAGCTGTTTTTT. Its protein is CASSQNTGELFF.